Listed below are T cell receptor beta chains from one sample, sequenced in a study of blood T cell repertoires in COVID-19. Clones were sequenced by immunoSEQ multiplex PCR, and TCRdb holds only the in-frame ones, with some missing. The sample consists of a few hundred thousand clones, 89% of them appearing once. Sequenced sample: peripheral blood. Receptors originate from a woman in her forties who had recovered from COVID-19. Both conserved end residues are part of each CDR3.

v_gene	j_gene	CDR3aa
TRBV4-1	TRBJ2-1	CASSQVRGRAYNEQFF
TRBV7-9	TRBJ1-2	CASSLVGTRYGYTF
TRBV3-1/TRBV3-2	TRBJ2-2	CASSQLAGEAGELFF
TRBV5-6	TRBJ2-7	CASRQGANSYEQYF
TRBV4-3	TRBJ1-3	CASSSGRGPGNTIYF
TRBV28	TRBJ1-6	CASRGPNSPLHF
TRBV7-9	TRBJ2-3	CASSPRTGPDTQYF
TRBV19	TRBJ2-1	CASRTQLADSKDEQFF
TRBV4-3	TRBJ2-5	CASSLRPGTGETQYF
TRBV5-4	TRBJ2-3	CASSPGGAGSDTQYF
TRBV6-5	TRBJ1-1	CASSYDRGIPEAFF
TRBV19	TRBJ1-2	CASSSGTATNYGYTF
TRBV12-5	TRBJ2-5	CASGLLGAKETQYF
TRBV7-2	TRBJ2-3	CASSSMIRDFLTDTQYF
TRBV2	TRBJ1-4	CASTRSREKLFF
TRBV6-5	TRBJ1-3	CASTDQIASGNTIYF
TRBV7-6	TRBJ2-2	CASSQLGTGATGELFF
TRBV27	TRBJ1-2	CASSPKATGFEGYTF
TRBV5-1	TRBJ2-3	CASSPMTGVTDTQYF
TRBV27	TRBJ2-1	CASSPGSGGASEQFF
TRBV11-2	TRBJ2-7	CASSLDTGEQYF
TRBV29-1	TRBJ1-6	CSVLTGQTNSPLHF
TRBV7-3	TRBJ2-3	CASSTTSGGSHYTDTQYF